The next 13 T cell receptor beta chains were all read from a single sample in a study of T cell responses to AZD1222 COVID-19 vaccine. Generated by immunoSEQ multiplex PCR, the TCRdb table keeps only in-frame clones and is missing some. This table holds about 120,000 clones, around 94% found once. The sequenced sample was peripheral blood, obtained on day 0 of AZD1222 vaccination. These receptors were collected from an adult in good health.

The DNA of the CDR3 is TGCGCCAGCAGCTTGGGGACAGGGAGCGTCTATAATTCACCCCTCCACTTT. Its protein is CASSLGTGSVYNSPLHF. The J gene is TRBJ1-6, the V gene TRBV5-1, with 8 bases that match TRBD1. J was trimmed by 3 bases and V by 0 bases; bases with no gene match: 5. The CDR3 totals 17 residues. The V gene's germline CDR1 is SGHRS and CDR2 YFSETQ.

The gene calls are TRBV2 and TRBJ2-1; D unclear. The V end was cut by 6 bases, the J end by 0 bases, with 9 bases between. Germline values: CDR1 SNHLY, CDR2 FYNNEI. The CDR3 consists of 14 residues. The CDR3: CASRDWTSYNEQFF. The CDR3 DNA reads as TGTGCCAGCAGAGACTGGACCTCCTACAATGAGCAGTTCTTC.

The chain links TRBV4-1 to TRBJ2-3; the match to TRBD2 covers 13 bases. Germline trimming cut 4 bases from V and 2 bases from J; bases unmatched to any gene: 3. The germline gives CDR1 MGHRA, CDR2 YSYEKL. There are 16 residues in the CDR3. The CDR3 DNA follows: TGCGCCAGCAGCCGTGGGACTAGCGGGGCCACAGATACGCAGTATTTT. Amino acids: CASSRGTSGATDTQYF.

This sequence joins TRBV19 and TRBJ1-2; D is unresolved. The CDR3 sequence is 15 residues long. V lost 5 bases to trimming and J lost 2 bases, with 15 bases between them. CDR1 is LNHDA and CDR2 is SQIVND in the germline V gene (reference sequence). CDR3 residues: CASSWRRETNYGYTF. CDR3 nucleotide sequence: TGTGCCAGTAGTTGGCGACGGGAAACGAACTATGGCTACACCTTC.

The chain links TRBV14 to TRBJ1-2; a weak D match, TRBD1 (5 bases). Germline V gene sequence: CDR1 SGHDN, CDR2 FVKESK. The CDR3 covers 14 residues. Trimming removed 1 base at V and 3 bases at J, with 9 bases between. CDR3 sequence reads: CASSQANRYYGYTF. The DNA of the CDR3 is TGTGCCAGCAGCCAAGCGAACAGGTACTATGGCTACACCTTC. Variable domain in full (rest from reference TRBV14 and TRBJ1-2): EAGVTQFPSHSVIEKGQTVTLRCDPISGHDNLYWYRRVMGKEIKFLLHFVKESKQDESGMPNNRFLAERTGGTYSTLKVQPAELEDSGVYFCASSQANRYYGYTFGSGTRLTVV.

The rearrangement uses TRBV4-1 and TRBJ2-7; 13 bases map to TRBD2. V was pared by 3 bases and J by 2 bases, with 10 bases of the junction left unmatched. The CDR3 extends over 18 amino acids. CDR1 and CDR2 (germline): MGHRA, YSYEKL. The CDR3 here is CASSQGTSGIGRTYEQYF. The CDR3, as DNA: TGCGCCAGCAGCCAGGGGACTAGCGGGATTGGAAGGACCTACGAGCAGTACTTC.

The CDR3 is CASSLTWDSFGELFF. In nucleotides, the CDR3 is TGTGCCAGCAGTCTGACCTGGGACTCCTTCGGGGAGCTGTTTTTT. This chain joins TRBV27 and TRBJ2-2; D is possibly TRBD2 (6 bases). CDR1 is MNHEY and CDR2 is SMNVEV in the germline V gene (reference sequence). The CDR3 length is 15 residues. V was pared by 5 bases and J by 7 bases, with 17 bases between.

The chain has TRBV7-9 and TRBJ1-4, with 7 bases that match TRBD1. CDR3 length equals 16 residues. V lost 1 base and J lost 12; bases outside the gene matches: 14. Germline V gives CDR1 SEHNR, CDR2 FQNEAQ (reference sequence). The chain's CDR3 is CASSLGWDSLGGELFF. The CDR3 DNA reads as TGTGCCAGCAGCTTAGGCTGGGACAGCCTTGGGGGGGAACTGTTTTTT.

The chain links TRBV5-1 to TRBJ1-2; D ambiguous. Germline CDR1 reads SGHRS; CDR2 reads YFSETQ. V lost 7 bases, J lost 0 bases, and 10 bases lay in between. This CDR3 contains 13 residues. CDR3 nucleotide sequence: TGCGCCAGCCGGACGGGAGCTAACTATGGCTACACCTTC. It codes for CASRTGANYGYTF.

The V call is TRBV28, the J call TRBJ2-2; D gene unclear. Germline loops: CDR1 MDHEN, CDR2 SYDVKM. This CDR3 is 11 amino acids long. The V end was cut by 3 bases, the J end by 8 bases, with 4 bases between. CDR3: CASSLKGELFF. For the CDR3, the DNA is TGTGCCAGCAGTTTGAAGGGGGAGCTGTTTTTT.

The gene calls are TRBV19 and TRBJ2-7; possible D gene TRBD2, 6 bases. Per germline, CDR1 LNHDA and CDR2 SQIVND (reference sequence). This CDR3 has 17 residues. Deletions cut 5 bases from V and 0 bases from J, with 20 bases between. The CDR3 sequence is CASSEPGTGFSSYEQYF. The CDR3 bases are TGTGCCAGTAGTGAACCGGGGACTGGATTTAGCTCCTACGAGCAGTACTTC. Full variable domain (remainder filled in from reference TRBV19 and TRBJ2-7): DGGITQSPKYLFRKEGQNVTLSCEQNLNHDAMYWYRQDPGQGLRLIYYSQIVNDFQKGDIAEGYSVSREKKESFPLTVTSAQKNPTAFYLCASSEPGTGFSSYEQYFGPGTRLTVT.

DNA of the CDR3: TGTGCCACCAGCCCCAAGACAGGGCTCGCCCCCGGGGAGCTGTTTTTT. Translation: CATSPKTGLAPGELFF. The rearrangement links TRBV24-1 to TRBJ2-2; 7 nucleotides agree with TRBD1. Germline CDR1 reads KGHDR; CDR2 reads SFDVKD. V shed 7 bases, J shed 6 bases, and the junction held 13 bases outside the gene matches. The CDR3 runs 16 residues.

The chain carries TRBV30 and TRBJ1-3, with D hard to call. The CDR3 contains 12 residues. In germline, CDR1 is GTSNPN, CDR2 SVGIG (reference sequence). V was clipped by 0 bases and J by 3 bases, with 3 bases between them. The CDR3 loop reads CAWSVVGNTIYF. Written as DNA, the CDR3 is TGTGCCTGGAGTGTAGTTGGAAACACCATATATTTT.